This T cell receptor (beta chain) was identified during a study of T-cell memory formation after mild COVID-19 (dated by TCRdb to 2020 to 2023). Context from the whole study: TCR sequence clusters from the two donors were largely donor specific. Longitudinal TCRalpha and TCRbeta repertoire sequencing tracked T-cell clones expanding and contracting after mild COVID-19 in a couple of donors. The cohort comprised two young, previously healthy adult volunteers, one female and one male.

PBMCs were isolated by Ficoll-Paque density gradient centrifugation. For this clonotype: What this receptor recognizes is not known. Per-nucleotide qualities are absent, and no much larger clonotype sits a single base away.

The CDR3 holds 15 amino acids from the cysteine to the phenylalanine. The read is trimmed to its CDR3 DNA, 45 bases read in frame from base 1. V is shortened by 3 bases, J by 3 bases, and the region joining them spans 16 bases. CDR1 and CDR2, per the germline V gene (reference sequence), are DFQATT and SNEGSKA. The sequencing machine was an Illumina NovaSeq 6000. TCRalpha and TCRbeta cDNA libraries were built by 5'RACE with constant-segment primers, adding sample barcodes and unique molecular identifiers. RNA was extracted from every sample with Trizol reagent. Library amplification was performed in two PCR steps, and a second sample barcode and Illumina TruSeq adapters were introduced in the second step. Sequencing of the libraries was done on an Illumina NovaSeq, producing 2 x 150 bp paired-end reads. The authors processed their data as follows. The reads were demultiplexed and collapsed into UMI-guided consensus sequences using migec v1.2.7. Using mixcr v2.1.11, the UMI consensuses were aligned to TRA and TRB V and J templates and assembled into clonotypes. Clonotypes were classified as expanded or contracted when called significant by both edgeR and NoisET, with noise models trained on biological replicates. For edgeR calls, a false discovery rate-adjusted p below 0.01 and a log2 fold-change threshold of 1 were applied. As an exploratory analysis of dynamics, max-normalized trajectories of the 1000 most abundant clonotypes were examined by PCA with hierarchical clustering. The CD4 or CD8 phenotype of responding clones was assigned using the separately sequenced CD4+ and CD8+ repertoires. TCRdb reprocessing: public reads trimmed at Q25 with fastp, clones called with MiXCR, in-frame beta chains kept. Each record represents a unique CDR3 protein, reported with the most common genes and DNA among its rows. V and J calls and clone size were set by TCRdb, not the authors. The sample profile shows under 650,000 distinct CDR3 sequences; about a sixth of them were found once. The ten largest clones capture about 11% of the sample.

General conclusions and limits of the study: The detection of some responding clones in pre-infection memory suggests that pre-existing cross-reactive memory T cells joined the SARS-CoV-2 response. From day 15 to 85, contracting clones showed balanced CD4/CD8 phenotypes, whereas a second wave of clones that expanded from day 15 to 37 leaned towards CD4+. The study covered only a couple of mild cases, and larger cohorts including severe cases with pre-infection samples were considered necessary. The second-wave clones that peaked on day 37 were not confirmed to be SARS-CoV-2 specific. Contracting CD4+ clones appeared mostly in the CM and EM memory subsets, whereas CD8+ clones were enriched in EMRA.

Rearrangement joined TRBV20-1 to TRBJ2-3; possibly the D gene is TRBD2, per 5 matching bases. The sequence was collected from an adult woman who had mild COVID-19 (a few samples of this study predate the infection). The sample titles of this study are shuffled in the database, so cell type and time point are left out; the donor was told from shared clones. Input material: PBMCs or a T cell subset sorted from them (not recorded which). The sequenced DNA: TGCAGTGCTAGTTCCAGACAAGGGAGTACAGATACGCAGTATTTT. It is translated as CSASSRQGSTDTQYF.